The entry that follows covers one T cell receptor (beta chain) sequence. Antigen: not known. The sample originates from a study of shared clonotypes between healthy human individuals. The overall study: The donor group consisted of two women and three men, aged 18 to 49. Each donor's CD4 naive and CD4 memory cells filled three plates apiece, CD8 naive two, and CD8 memory one.

General observations from the study: The sampled material consisted only of blood, and tissue repertoires are likely to differ.

The protocol was immunoSEQ multiplex PCR, while the TCRdb copy is restricted to in-frame clones and leaves out a portion. The profile shows 1,500,000 or so clones, approximately 97% of them singletons. The trim removed 5 bases at V and 4 bases at J, leaving 9 bases unmatched. CDR3 length: 15 amino acids. Germline V gene lookup returns CDR1 SGHAT and CDR2 FQDESV (reference sequence). The chain uses TRBV11-1 and TRBJ1-2, with 8 bases that match TRBD1. Material: naive CD4+ T cells sorted from blood. The subset here: CD45RA+ positively selected. The origin of this receptor is a man aged 25-40 years in good health. The chain's CDR3 is CASSDRQGNSYGYTF. In nucleotides, the CDR3 is TGTGCCAGCAGCGATAGACAGGGGAACAGCTATGGCTACACCTTC.